This T cell receptor (beta chain) was profiled in a study of Graves' ophthalmopathy and Graves' hyperthyroidism. The CDR3 is 13 amino acids. The trim removed 9 bases at V and 2 bases at J, leaving 7 bases unmatched. The germline CDR1 and CDR2 sequences are LNHDA and SQIVND (reference sequence). TCR beta CDR3 amplification used RNA transcripts. HTBI-primed first-round RT-PCR preceded second-round multiplex PCR. From the multiplex PCR reads, TCRdb called clonotypes with MiXCR, one entry per CDR3 protein. The table has over a million distinct CDR3 sequences, about two fifths seen once. This clonotype appeared a few times. Its target is not known. Study-wide findings and caveats: Blood also contained most of the expanded thyroid clonotypes above 0.001 frequency. A classifier, a 13-signature model, separated ophthalmopathy from stable hyperthyroidism with 85% to 90% sensitivity and 75% to 83% specificity.

The chain uses TRBV19 and TRBJ2-7; 7 nucleotides align to TRBD1. The receptor was derived from an adult man with Graves' hyperthyroidism. Sequencing input: peripheral blood or thyroid tissue (not recorded which). The CDR3 loop is CASGAGGTYEQYF. As DNA, the CDR3 is TGTGCCAGCGGGGCAGGGGGAACCTACGAGCAGTACTTC.